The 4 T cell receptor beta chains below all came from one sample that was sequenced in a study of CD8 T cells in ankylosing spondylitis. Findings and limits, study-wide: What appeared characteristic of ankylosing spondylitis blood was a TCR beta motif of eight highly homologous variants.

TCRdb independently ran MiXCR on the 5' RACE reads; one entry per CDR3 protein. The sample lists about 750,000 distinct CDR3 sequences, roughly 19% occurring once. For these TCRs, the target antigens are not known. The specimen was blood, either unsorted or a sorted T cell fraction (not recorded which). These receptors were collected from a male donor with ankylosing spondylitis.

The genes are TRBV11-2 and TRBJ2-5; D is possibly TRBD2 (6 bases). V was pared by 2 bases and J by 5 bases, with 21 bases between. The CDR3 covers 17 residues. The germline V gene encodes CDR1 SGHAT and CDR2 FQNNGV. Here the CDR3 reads CASSLKGVGGIRETQYF. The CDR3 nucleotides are TGTGCCAGCAGCTTAAAAGGTGTGGGCGGGATTCGGGAGACCCAGTACTTC. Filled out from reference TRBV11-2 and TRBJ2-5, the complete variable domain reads EAGVAQSPRYKIIEKRQSVAFWCNPISGHATLYWYQQILGQGPKLLIQFQNNGVVDDSQLPKDRFSAERLKGVDSTLKIQPAKLEDSAVYLCASSLKGVGGIRETQYFGPGTRLLVL.

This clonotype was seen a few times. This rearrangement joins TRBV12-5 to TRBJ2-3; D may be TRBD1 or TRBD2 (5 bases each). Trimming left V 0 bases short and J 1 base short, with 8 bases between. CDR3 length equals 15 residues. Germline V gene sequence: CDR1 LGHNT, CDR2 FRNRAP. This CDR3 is CASGLVLGGTDTQYF. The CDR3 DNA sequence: TGTGCTAGTGGTTTGGTACTGGGGGGCACAGATACGCAGTATTTT.

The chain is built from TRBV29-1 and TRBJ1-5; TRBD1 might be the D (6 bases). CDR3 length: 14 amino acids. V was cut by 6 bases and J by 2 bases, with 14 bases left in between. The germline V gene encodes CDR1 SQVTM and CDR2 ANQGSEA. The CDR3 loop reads CSVQQGTGNQPQHF. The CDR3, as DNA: TGCAGCGTCCAACAGGGTACCGGCAATCAGCCCCAGCATTTT.

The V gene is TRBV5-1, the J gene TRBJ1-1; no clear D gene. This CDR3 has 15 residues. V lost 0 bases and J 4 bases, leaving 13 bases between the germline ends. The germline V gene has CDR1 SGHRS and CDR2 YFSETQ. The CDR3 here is CASSLAGTEGTEAFF. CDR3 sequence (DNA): TGCGCCAGCAGCTTGGCCGGTACAGAAGGCACTGAAGCTTTCTTT.